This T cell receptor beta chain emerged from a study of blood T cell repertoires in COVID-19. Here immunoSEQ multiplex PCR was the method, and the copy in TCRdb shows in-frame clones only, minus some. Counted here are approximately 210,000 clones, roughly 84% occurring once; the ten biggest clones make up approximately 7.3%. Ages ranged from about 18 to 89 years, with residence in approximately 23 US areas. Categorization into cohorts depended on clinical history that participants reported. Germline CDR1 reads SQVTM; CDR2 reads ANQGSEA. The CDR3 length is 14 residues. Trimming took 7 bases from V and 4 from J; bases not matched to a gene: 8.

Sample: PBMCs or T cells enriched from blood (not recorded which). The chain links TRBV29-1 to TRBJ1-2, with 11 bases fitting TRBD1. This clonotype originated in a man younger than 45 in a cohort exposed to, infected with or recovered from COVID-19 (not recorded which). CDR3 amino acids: CSARTGGMGYGYTF. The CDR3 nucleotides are TGCAGCGCCCGGACAGGGGGCATGGGCTATGGCTACACCTTC.